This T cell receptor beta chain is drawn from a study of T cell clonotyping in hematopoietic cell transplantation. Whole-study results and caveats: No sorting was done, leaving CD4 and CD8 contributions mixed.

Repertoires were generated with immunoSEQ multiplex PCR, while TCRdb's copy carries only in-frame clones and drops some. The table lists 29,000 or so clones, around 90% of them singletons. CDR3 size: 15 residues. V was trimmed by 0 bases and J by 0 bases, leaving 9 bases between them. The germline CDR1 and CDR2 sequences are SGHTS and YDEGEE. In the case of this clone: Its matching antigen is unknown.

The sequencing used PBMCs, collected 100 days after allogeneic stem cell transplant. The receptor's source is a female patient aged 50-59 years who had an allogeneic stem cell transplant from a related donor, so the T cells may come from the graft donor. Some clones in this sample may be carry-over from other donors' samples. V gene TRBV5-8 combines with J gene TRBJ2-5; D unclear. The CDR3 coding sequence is TGTGCCAGCAGCTTGGGCCAGAGCAACCAAGAGACCCAGTACTTC. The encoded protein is CASSLGQSNQETQYF.